Shown below are 25 T cell receptor beta chains from a single sample sequenced in a study of regulatory T cells in long-lasting Graves disease (TCRdb year 2021). Sample time point, as interpreted from the label and publication: newly diagnosed GD, antithyroid drugs for less than 3 months. For both TCR sequencing and RNA sequencing, RNA was extracted from PBMCs using TRIzol. Libraries were constructed by multiplex PCR. Sequencing relied on an Illumina HiSeq 4000. TCR beta libraries were built with iRepertoire HTBI primers and Arm-PCR amplification of CDR3 regions. TCRdb reprocessed the public reads (quality trimming at Q25 with fastp, clone calling with MiXCR) and kept in-frame beta chains. Each entry is one CDR3 protein sequence, shown with its most common DNA and genes. The sample data list 550,000 or so distinct CDR3 sequences, and about 12% of these were observed just once. The top ten clonotypes cover approximately 9% of the sample.

A further study also used this sample, focusing on T cells in Graves' hyperthyroidism and ophthalmopathy.

Sample: peripheral blood mononuclear cells (PBMCs), taken at new diagnosis, from a patient treated with antithyroid drugs. The receptors shown here come from a woman in her twenties or thirties with Graves disease. Donor details come from another sample of the same person, matched by shared clones.

On this clonotype itself: With a far larger clone one base away, a read error is the likely cause. V gene TRBV28 combines with J gene TRBJ2-7; 10 bases are shared with TRBD1. The V and J ends lost 2 bases and 3 bases, in that order; junction bases with no gene match: 1. The CDR3 length is 14 residues. Per the germline V gene, CDR1 is MDHEN and CDR2 is SYDVKM. For the CDR3, the DNA is TGTGCCAGCAGTTTACGGGACAGGGGCTACGAGCAGTACTTC. It encodes CASSLRDRGYEQYF.

Of note for this clonotype: A much larger clonotype is one base distant, so this may be a read error. The CDR3, as DNA: TGTGCCACCAGTGATCTGGACAACTATGGCTACACCTTC. This sequence encodes CATSDLDNYGYTF. The rearrangement joins TRBV24-1 to TRBJ1-2; the D is unclear. CDR3 length equals 13 residues. Trimming took off 3 bases at V and 2 bases at J, with 6 bases between the two ends. Germline values: CDR1 KGHDR, CDR2 SFDVKD.

This clonotype was observed at least ten times. This chain uses TRBV30 with TRBJ1-2; D remains ambiguous. CDR3 length: 14 residues. V was clipped by 6 bases and J by 7 bases, with 21 bases between them. The germline V gene encodes CDR1 GTSNPN and CDR2 SVGIG (reference sequence). Here the CDR3 DNA reads TGTGCCTGTGTCTGGCGCATTCCGGGCCCTGGCTACACCTTC. Translation gives CACVWRIPGPGYTF.

This clonotype was picked up a small number of times. For the CDR3, the DNA is TGTGCCAGCAGTCTCCCCAGGGGGGTTGCAACTAATGAAAAACTGTTTTTT. Its protein is CASSLPRGVATNEKLFF. The V gene is TRBV28, the J gene TRBJ1-4; 7 bases are shared with TRBD1. From germline, CDR1 is MDHEN and CDR2 SYDVKM. Losses at the gene ends were 5 bases for V and 0 bases for J; bases not matched to a gene: 9. CDR3 length equals 17 residues.

This chain connects TRBV28 to TRBJ2-1; TRBD1 matches 10 bases. Trimming cost V 6 bases and J 3 bases; bases outside gene matches: 14. CDR1 and CDR2 (germline): MDHEN, SYDVKM. This CDR3 has 18 residues. The CDR3 coding sequence is TGTGCCAGCAGACAACGTCGGGGGTGGGACAGGGGCTACAATGAGCAGTTCTTC. This gives the protein CASRQRRGWDRGYNEQFF.

This clonotype has a count of ten or more. The chain combines TRBV30 with TRBJ1-1; 10 nucleotides line up with TRBD1. Per germline, CDR1 GTSNPN and CDR2 SVGIG (reference sequence). CDR3 length equals 17 residues. V was pared by 3 bases and J by 1 base, with 11 bases of the junction left unmatched. In nucleotides, the CDR3 is TGTGCCTGGAGGCGGACCGGGACAGGGGTTGGGAACACTGAAGCTTTCTTT. It specifies CAWRRTGTGVGNTEAFF.

This clonotype was recorded at least ten times. V and J are TRBV29-1 and TRBJ2-7; tentatively, D is TRBD2 (5 bases). The CDR3 length is 15 residues. Trimming removed 1 base at V and 0 bases at J, with 13 bases between. Germline loops: CDR1 SQVTM, CDR2 ANQGSEA. The CDR3, as DNA: TGCAGCGTTGAAGTTGGTCTAGCTAGCTCCTACGAGCAGTACTTC. Protein: CSVEVGLASSYEQYF.

Turning to this clonotype: A much bigger clone sits one base away, suggesting this may be a read error. The chain joins TRBV2 to TRBJ1-6, with D unclear. CDR1 and CDR2 (germline): SNHLY, FYNNEI. This CDR3 comprises 15 residues. CDR3 DNA: TGTGCCAGCAGTGAGGAGAACATATATAATCCACCCCTCCACTTT. It codes for CASSEENIYNPPLHF.

This clonotype was observed a handful of times. The V gene is TRBV6-1, the J gene TRBJ2-7; TRBD1 aligns across 10 bases. The CDR3 runs 14 residues. Germline V gene data show CDR1 as MNHNS and CDR2 as SASEGT. V trimming: 8 bases; J trimming: 3 bases; junction bases outside the gene matches: 7. The chain's CDR3 is CASHRDRGLYEQYF. The CDR3 DNA sequence: TGTGCCAGCCACCGGGACAGGGGTCTCTACGAGCAGTACTTC.

V is TRBV18 and J is TRBJ1-1, with D hard to call. Germline values: CDR1 KGHSH, CDR2 LQKENI. This CDR3 region has 14 residues. V lost 1 base, J lost 3 bases, and 9 bases lay in between. For the CDR3, the DNA is TGTGCCAGCTCACCACGGTTCGAGGACACTGAAGCTTTCTTT. Translation: CASSPRFEDTEAFF.

In this sample, this clonotype turned up many times. The gene calls are TRBV12-3 or TRBV12-4 and TRBJ2-5; 8 positions agree with TRBD2. There are 17 residues in the CDR3. The J segment lost 0 bases and the V segment lost 1 base, leaving 7 bases of the junction unmatched. CDR3 protein: CASSLGVLAGHQETQYF. The CDR3 DNA reads as TGTGCCAGCAGTTTAGGCGTTCTAGCGGGCCACCAAGAGACCCAGTACTTC.

This clonotype came up many times. The chain uses TRBV30 and TRBJ1-1; TRBD1 agrees at 12 bases. The CDR3 spans 13 residues. Germline lookup yields CDR1 GTSNPN and CDR2 SVGIG (reference sequence). Unmatched junction bases numbered 4, after V lost 2 bases and J lost 9 bases. For the CDR3, the DNA is TGTGCCTGGAGTATCCGGGACAGGGGGCAAGCTTTCTTT. Its protein product is CAWSIRDRGQAFF.

This clonotype was recorded many times. V is TRBV18 and J is TRBJ2-3, with 10 bases identical to TRBD2. Losses at the gene ends were 2 bases for V and 2 bases for J; bases not matched to a gene: 4. CDR3 length equals 16 residues. CDR1 KGHSH and CDR2 LQKENI come from the germline V gene. CDR3 coding DNA: TGTGCCAGCTCACCAGTAGCGGGAGGTTCCACAGATACGCAGTATTTT. Translation: CASSPVAGGSTDTQYF.

This clonotype was seen repeatedly, ten times or more. The chain carries TRBV3-1 and TRBJ2-4; 8 nucleotides match TRBD1. The V and J ends lost 4 bases and 3 bases, in that order; junction bases with no gene match: 5. CDR1 and CDR2 from the germline V gene are LGHDT and YNNKEL (reference sequence). This CDR3 has 15 residues. The CDR3 DNA follows: TGTGCCAGCAGCCTATGGACAGGGAGCAAAAACATTCAGTACTTC. It specifies CASSLWTGSKNIQYF.

As to this clonotype: Given a far larger clone just one base away, this is likely a sequencing read error. This chain links TRBV7-6 with TRBJ1-1; D not certain. The V gene's germline CDR1 is SGHVS and CDR2 FNYEAQ. The CDR3 has 16 amino acids. The CDR3 coding sequence is TGTGCCAGCAGCTTCCCCCCCCGGCGGGCGAACGCTGAAGCTTTCTTT. This translates into CASSFPPRRANAEAFF.

Many counts were recorded for this clonotype. This rearrangement joins TRBV7-6 to TRBJ2-1, with 14 bases lining up with TRBD2. Germline assignment: CDR1 SGHVS and CDR2 FNYEAQ. The CDR3 is 18 residues long. J lost 4 bases, V lost 2 bases, and 7 bases had no gene match. CDR3 DNA sequence: TGTGCCAGCAGCTTATACCCCGGGACTAGCGGGAGTTACAATGAGCAGTTCTTC. As protein: CASSLYPGTSGSYNEQFF.

This clonotype was observed many times. The chain recombines TRBV19 with TRBJ1-1; D ambiguous. Deletions cut 4 bases from V and 0 bases from J, with 12 bases between. The CDR3 runs to 15 residues. CDR1 and CDR2 from the germline V gene are LNHDA and SQIVND (reference sequence). DNA of the CDR3: TGTGCCAGTAGTAAGGGCGGACGGGTGAACACTGAAGCTTTCTTT. It translates to CASSKGGRVNTEAFF.

In this sample, this clonotype turned up many times. The chain carries TRBV7-3 and TRBJ2-5, with 13 bases identical to TRBD2. The V gene's germline CDR1 is SGHTA and CDR2 FQGTGA. The CDR3 is 16 amino acids. The J segment lost 6 bases and the V segment lost 5 bases, leaving 9 bases of the junction unmatched. The CDR3 DNA sequence: TGTGCCAGCAGCCTTTCAAGACTAGCGGGAGGAAAGACCCAGTACTTC. It encodes CASSLSRLAGGKTQYF.

In this sample, this clonotype turned up many times. This sequence joins TRBV6-6 and TRBJ1-3; tentative D call: TRBD1 (5 bases). The V gene's germline CDR1 is MNHNY and CDR2 SVGAGI (reference sequence). CDR3 length equals 15 residues. V was clipped by 0 bases and J by 8 bases, with 14 bases between them. The CDR3 DNA reads TGTGCCAGCAGTTACTCGACAGAAAACGTTGACACCATATATTTT. Protein: CASSYSTENVDTIYF.

This clonotype showed up many times. The DNA of the CDR3 is TGTGCCTGGAGTGTAGGGACTAGCGGGAGCTCCTACAATGAGCAGTTCTTC. Translated, it gives CAWSVGTSGSSYNEQFF. J is TRBJ2-1 and V is TRBV30, with 14 nucleotides matching TRBD2. Trimming cost V 0 bases and J 0 bases; bases outside gene matches: 1. This CDR3 is built from 17 residues. Germline V CDR1 and CDR2: GTSNPN, SVGIG (reference sequence).

The table lists this clonotype with many counts. The chain has TRBV14 and TRBJ1-4; 7 nucleotides match TRBD1. Looked up from germline, CDR1 is SGHDN and CDR2 is FVKESK. V was pared by 6 bases and J by 5 bases, with 9 bases of the junction left unmatched. CDR3 length equals 15 residues. CDR3 sequence (DNA): TGTGCCAGCAGTCCAATCAGGGGGTCGAATGAAAAACTGTTTTTT. Translating gives CASSPIRGSNEKLFF. The variable domain in full, with the rest retrieved from reference TRBV14 and TRBJ1-4, is EAGVTQFPSHSVIEKGQTVTLRCDPISGHDNLYWYRRVMGKEIKFLLHFVKESKQDESGMPNNRFLAERTGGTYSTLKVQPAELEDSGVYFCASSPIRGSNEKLFFGSGTQLSVL.

The chain joins TRBV4-1 to TRBJ1-1; D gene unclear. The V end lost 2 bases, the J end lost 5 bases, and 21 bases lay between the germline ends. Germline CDR1 and CDR2: MGHRA and YSYEKL. The CDR3 contains 17 residues. The CDR3 sequence is CASSQKRETFSGTEAFF. CDR3 bases: TGCGCCAGCAGCCAAAAAAGGGAGACATTTTCTGGGACTGAAGCTTTCTTT.

The sample holds many counts of this clonotype. The CDR3 is CATDRLGDQTSTGELFF. The CDR3 nucleotides are TGTGCCACCGACAGGTTAGGGGACCAGACGAGCACCGGGGAGCTGTTTTTT. The gene calls are TRBV11-2 and TRBJ2-2; D is possibly TRBD1 (6 bases). This CDR3 region has 17 residues. Germline V gives CDR1 SGHAT, CDR2 FQNNGV. The V end lost 10 bases, the J end lost 4 bases, and 25 bases lay between the germline ends. Supplemented by reference TRBV11-2 and TRBJ2-2, the full variable domain reads EAGVAQSPRYKIIEKRQSVAFWCNPISGHATLYWYQQILGQGPKLLIQFQNNGVVDDSQLPKDRFSAERLKGVDSTLKIQPAKLEDSAVYLCATDRLGDQTSTGELFFGEGSRLTVL.

CDR3 protein: CASSSAEDTQYF. CDR3 nucleotides: TGTGCCAGCAGTTCAGCGGAAGATACGCAGTATTTT. The chain joins TRBV6-5 to TRBJ2-3; TRBD2 is a possible D gene (5 bases). Germline V gives CDR1 MNHEY, CDR2 SVGAGI. The V end was cut by 4 bases, the J end by 5 bases, with 7 bases between. There are 12 residues in the CDR3.

The sample holds many counts of this clonotype. Relative to the germline gene, one junction end is altered; a read error may explain this. The chain combines TRBV30 with TRBJ2-4; TRBD2 might be the D (5 bases). CDR1 is GTSNPN and CDR2 is SVGIG in the germline V gene (reference sequence). The CDR3 contains 12 residues. CDR3: CAWSVEGPSLNF. The CDR3 DNA follows: TGTGCCTGGAGTGTAGAGGGTCCCTCGCTAAACTTC.